The sequence of this T cell receptor beta chain was determined in a study of Ad26.COV2.S vaccination and SARS-CoV-2 variants. Study overall: It was the COV1001 Ad26.COV2.S trial arm that included the donor. Intramuscular Ad26.COV2.S doses were given once or twice, 56 days apart. Study findings and constraints: The placebo group had lower spike-specific TCR breadth than the vaccine recipients did.

Specified treatment: roughly 20 received Ad26.COV2.S at low or high dose, single or two shots; about 5 received placebo; per-sample allocation not given. Collection of the samples took place on day 63 after the first injection of vaccine or placebo. The donor's status was that of an adult aged 18-55 years in Boston. The germline gives CDR1 MNHEY, CDR2 SMNVEV (reference sequence). This CDR3 is built from 16 residues. V was clipped by 6 bases and J by 5 bases; unmatched bases: 13. About this clone: Its antigen is not known.

Sequenced by immunoSEQ multiplex PCR; TCRdb stores in-frame clones only, minus some. Here the sample spans 440,000 or so clones, around 90% being singletons. The chain combines TRBV27 with TRBJ2-7; 10 nucleotides line up with TRBD2. This specimen was peripheral blood, taken in a trial of Ad26.COV2.S vaccine versus placebo. The clonotype originates from a person between 18 and 59 years old who received the Ad26.COV2.S COVID-19 vaccine or a placebo. CDR3 sequence reads: CASSFRGLAGVNEQYF. The CDR3 nucleotides are TGTGCCAGCAGCTTCCGAGGGCTAGCGGGAGTCAACGAGCAGTACTTC.